The source of this T cell receptor beta chain is a study of T cells in Graves' hyperthyroidism and ophthalmopathy. This clonotype was found a few times. RNA transcripts gave rise to amplified TCR beta CDR3 regions. HTBI primers were the set used in a first-round RT-PCR of the TCR CDR3. TCRdb re-analysed the multiplex PCR reads in MiXCR, keeping a single row per CDR3 protein. The profile covers about 710,000 distinct CDR3 sequences, with around 17% appearing a single time and approximately 8.4% taken by the ten largest. Unmatched junction bases numbered 7, after V lost 5 bases and J lost 4 bases. The CDR3 is 15 amino acids. Germline CDR1 GTSNPN, CDR2 SVGIG (reference sequence).

The chain links TRBV30 to TRBJ2-1; 11 bases are shared with TRBD2. The receptor was derived from a man in his late teens or twenties with Graves' hyperthyroidism. The sequenced sample consisted of blood. CDR3 DNA sequence: TGTGCCTGGGAGTGGGGGACTAGCGGTTACAATGAGCAGTTCTTC. Protein sequence: CAWEWGTSGYNEQFF.